This T cell receptor beta chain was retrieved from a study of T cells in Graves' hyperthyroidism and ophthalmopathy. The CDR3 totals 13 residues. Germline V gives CDR1 SQVTM, CDR2 ANQGSEA. Between the trimmed V and J ends, which lost 6 bases and 4 bases, there was a span of 15 bases. This clonotype showed up just a few times. What was amplified from RNA transcripts were TCR beta CDR3 regions. With the HTBI primer set, the TCR CDR3 went through a first round of RT-PCR. From the multiplex PCR reads, TCRdb called clonotypes with MiXCR, one entry per CDR3 protein. The sample shows hundreds of thousands of distinct CDR3 sequences, roughly 15% of them seen only once.

This TCR was recovered from a woman between 40 and 55 years old with Graves' ophthalmopathy. Sequenced input: blood. The chain carries TRBV29-1 and TRBJ1-2; perhaps TRBD1 as D (6 bases). The CDR3, as DNA: TGCAGCGTGGGGGACGGGGGGCTCTATGGCTACACCTTC. Protein: CSVGDGGLYGYTF.